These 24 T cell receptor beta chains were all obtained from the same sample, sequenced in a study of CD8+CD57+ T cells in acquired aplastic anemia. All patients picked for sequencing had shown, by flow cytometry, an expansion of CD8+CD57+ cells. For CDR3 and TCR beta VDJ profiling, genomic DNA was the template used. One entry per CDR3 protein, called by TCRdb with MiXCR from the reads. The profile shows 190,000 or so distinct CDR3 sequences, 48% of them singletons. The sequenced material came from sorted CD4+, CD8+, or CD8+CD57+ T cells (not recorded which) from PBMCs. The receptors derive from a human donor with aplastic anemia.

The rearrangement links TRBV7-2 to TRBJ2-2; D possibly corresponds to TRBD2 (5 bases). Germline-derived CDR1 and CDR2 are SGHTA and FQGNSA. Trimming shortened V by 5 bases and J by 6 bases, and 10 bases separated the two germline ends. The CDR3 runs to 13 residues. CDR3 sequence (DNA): TGTGCCAGCAGCCGGGATGCGCCCGGGGAGCTGTTTTTT. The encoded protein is CASSRDAPGELFF.

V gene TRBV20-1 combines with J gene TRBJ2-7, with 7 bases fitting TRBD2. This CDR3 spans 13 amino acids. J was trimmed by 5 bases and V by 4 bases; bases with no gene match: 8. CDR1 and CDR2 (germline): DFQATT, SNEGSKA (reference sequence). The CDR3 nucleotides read TGCAGTGCTACCGAGGCGGGGGTGGACGAGCAGTACGTC. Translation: CSATEAGVDEQYV.

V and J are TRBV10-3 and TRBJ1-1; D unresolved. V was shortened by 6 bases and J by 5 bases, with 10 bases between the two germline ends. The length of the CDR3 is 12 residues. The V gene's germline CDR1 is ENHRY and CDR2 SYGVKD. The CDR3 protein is CAISALGTEAFF. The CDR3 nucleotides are TGTGCCATCAGCGCCCTTGGGACTGAAGCTTTCTTT.

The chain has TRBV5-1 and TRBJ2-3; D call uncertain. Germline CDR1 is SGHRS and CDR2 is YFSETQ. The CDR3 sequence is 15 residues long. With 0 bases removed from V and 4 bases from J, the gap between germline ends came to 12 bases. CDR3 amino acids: CASSLAVRSADTQYF. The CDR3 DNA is TGCGCCAGCAGCTTGGCGGTTCGAAGCGCAGATACGCAGTATTTT.

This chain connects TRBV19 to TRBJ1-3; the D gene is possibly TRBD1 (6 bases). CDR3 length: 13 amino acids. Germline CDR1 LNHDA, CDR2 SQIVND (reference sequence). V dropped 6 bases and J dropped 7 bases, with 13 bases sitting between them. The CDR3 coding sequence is TGTGCCAGTAGGACGGGGGGGGCGAACACCATATATTTT. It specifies CASRTGGANTIYF.

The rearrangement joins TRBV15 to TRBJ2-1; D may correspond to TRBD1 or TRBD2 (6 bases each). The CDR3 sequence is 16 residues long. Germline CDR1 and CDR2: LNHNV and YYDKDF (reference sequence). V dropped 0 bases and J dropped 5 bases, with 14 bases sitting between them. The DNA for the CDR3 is TGTGCCACCAGCAGAGATGGTGGGGGGCATAACAATGAGCAGTTCTTC. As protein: CATSRDGGGHNNEQFF.

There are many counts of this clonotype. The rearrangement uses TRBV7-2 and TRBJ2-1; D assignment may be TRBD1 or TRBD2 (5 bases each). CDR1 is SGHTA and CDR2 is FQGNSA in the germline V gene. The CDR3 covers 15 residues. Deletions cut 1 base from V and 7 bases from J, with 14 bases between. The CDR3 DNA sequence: TGTGCCAGCAGCTTAGAAACAGGACTGGGAAATGAGCAGTTCTTC. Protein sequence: CASSLETGLGNEQFF.

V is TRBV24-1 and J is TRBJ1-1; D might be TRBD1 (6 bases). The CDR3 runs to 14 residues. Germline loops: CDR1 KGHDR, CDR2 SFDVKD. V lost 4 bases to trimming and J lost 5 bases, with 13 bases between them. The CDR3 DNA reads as TGTGCCACCAGTGACTCCGGGACACTAACTGAAGCTTTCTTT. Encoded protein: CATSDSGTLTEAFF.

CDR3 coding DNA: TGTGCCAGCAGCCCCAACGGGGACTCTGGAAACACCATATATTTT. Protein sequence: CASSPNGDSGNTIYF. The chain recombines TRBV25-1 with TRBJ1-3; D unresolved. The CDR3 runs to 15 residues. CDR1 is MGHDK, CDR2 SYGVNS, per germline. The germline V and J ends were trimmed by 6 bases and 0 bases, with 12 bases remaining between them.

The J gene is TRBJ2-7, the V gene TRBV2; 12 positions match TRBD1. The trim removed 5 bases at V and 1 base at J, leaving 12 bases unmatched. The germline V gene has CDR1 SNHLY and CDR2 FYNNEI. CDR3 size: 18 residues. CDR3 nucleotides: TGTGCCAGCAGTCCCTTTCCCGGGACAGGGGGCAAGTCCTACGAGCAGTACTTC. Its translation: CASSPFPGTGGKSYEQYF.

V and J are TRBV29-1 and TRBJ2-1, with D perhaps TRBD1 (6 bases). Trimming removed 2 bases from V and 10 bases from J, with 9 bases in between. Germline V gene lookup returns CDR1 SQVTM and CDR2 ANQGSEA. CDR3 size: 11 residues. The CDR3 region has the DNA TGCAGCGTTGAATCTGGGGGCGAGCAGTTCTTC. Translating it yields CSVESGGEQFF.

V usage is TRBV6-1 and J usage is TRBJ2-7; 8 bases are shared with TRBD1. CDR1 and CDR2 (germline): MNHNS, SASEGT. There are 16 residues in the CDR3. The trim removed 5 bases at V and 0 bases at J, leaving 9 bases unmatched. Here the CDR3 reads CASSTDLDRDSYEQYF. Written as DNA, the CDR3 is TGTGCCAGCAGTACCGACCTGGACAGGGACTCCTACGAGCAGTACTTC.

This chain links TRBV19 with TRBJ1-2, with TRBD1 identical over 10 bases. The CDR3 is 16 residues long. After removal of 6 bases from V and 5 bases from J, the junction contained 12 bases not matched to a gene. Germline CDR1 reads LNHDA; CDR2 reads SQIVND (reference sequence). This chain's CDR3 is CASSRDRGPGGYGYTF. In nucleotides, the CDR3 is TGTGCCAGTAGCCGGGACAGGGGACCAGGAGGGTATGGCTACACCTTC.

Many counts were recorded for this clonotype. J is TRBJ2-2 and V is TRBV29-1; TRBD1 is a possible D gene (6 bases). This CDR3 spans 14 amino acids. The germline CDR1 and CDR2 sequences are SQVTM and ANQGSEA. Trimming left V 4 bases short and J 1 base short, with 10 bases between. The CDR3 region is CSVAGHLNTGELFF. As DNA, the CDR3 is TGCAGCGTTGCGGGACACTTGAACACCGGGGAGCTGTTTTTT.

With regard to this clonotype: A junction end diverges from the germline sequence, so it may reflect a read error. In DNA, the CDR3 is TGTGCTAGCAGCCTACAGGGGGGCCAAGAGACCCAGTACTTC. Its translation is CASSLQGGQETQYF. This chain links TRBV7-9 with TRBJ2-5, with 8 bases matching TRBD1. The CDR3 loop spans 14 amino acids. Looked up from germline, CDR1 is SEHNR and CDR2 is FQNEAQ (reference sequence). Full variable domain (remainder filled in from reference TRBV7-9 and TRBJ2-5): DTGVSQNPRHKITKRGQNVTFRCDPISEHNRLYWYRQTLGQGPEFLTYFQNEAQLEKSRLLSDRFSAERPKGSFSTLEIQRTEQGDSAMYLCASSLQGGQETQYFGPGTRLLVL.

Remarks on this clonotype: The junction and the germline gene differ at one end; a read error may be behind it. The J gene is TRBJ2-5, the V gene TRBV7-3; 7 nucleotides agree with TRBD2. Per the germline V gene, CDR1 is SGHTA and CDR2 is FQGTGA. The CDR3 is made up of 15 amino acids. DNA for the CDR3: TGTGCCAGCAGCTTCGGGGGGACCCCACAAGAGTCCCAGTACTTC. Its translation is CASSFGGTPQESQYF.

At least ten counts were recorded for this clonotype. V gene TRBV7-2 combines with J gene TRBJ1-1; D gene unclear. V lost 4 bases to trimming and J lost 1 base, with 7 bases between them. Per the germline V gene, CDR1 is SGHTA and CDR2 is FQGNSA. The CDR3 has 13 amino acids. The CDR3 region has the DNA TGTGCCAGCAGCTCTAACAGGAACACTGAAGCTTTCTTT. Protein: CASSSNRNTEAFF.

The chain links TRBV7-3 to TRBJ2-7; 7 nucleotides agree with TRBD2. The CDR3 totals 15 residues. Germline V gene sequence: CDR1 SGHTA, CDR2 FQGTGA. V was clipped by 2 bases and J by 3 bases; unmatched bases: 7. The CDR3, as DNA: TGTGCCAGCAGCTTATATCCTAGCGGAAACTACGAGCAGTACTTC. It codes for CASSLYPSGNYEQYF.

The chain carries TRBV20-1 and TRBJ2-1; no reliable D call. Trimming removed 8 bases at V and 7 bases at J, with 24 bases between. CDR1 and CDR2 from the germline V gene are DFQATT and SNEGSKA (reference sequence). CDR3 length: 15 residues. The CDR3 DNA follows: TGCAGTTGGACCTCCCCGACTGTCCACTGGAATGAGCAGTTCTTC. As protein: CSWTSPTVHWNEQFF.

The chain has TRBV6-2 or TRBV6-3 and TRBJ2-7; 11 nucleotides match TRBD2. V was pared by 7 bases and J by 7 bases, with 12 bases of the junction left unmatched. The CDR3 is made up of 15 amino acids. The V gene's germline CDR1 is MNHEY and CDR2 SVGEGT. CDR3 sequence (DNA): TGTGCCAGCATCCCTGGGGTAGCGGGGGGGGTTGAGCAGTACTTC. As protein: CASIPGVAGGVEQYF.

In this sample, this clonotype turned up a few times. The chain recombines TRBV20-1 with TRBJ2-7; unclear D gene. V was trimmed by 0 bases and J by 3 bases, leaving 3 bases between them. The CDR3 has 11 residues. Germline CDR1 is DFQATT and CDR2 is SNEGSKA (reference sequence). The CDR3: CSAREYYEQYF. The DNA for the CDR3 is TGCAGTGCTAGAGAGTACTACGAGCAGTACTTC.

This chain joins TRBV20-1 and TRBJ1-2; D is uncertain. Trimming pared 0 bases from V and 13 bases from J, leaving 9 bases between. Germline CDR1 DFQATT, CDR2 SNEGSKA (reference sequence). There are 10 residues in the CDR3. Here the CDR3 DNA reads TGCAGTGCTAGAGATCTTACAGCCACCTTC. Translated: CSARDLTATF.

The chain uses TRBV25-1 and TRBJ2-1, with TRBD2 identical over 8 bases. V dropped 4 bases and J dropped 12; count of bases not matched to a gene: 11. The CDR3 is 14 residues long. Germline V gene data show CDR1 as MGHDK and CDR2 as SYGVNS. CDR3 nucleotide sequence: TGTGCCAGCAGTGGGACTAGCCGGCTTTTTGGGCAGTTCTTC. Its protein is CASSGTSRLFGQFF. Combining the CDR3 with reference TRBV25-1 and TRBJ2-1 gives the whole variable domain EADIYQTPRYLVIGTGKKITLECSQTMGHDKMYWYQQDPGMELHLIHYSYGVNSTEKGDLSSESTVSRIRTEHFPLTLESARPSHTSQYLCASSGTSRLFGQFFGPGTRLTVL.

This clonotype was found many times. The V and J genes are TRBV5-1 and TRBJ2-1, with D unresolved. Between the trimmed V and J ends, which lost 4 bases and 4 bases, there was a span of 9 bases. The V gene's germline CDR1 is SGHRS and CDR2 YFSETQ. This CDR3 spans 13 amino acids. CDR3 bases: TGCGCCAGCAGCGACTTCGGATACAATGAGCAGTTCTTC. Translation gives CASSDFGYNEQFF.